A single sample is the source of the 25 T cell receptor beta chains below, sequenced in a study of shared clonotypes between healthy human individuals. CD8 cells regarded as naive lacked CD45RO, were positively chosen for CCR7, and omitted terminally differentiated effector memory CD45RA+ cells. The assay was immunoSEQ multiplex PCR, and TCRdb's table has in-frame clones only and misses some. Of 2 million to 2.5 million clones listed, approximately 94% were seen once; the top ten hold roughly 1.7%. Sequencing used naive CD8+ T cells from PBMCs. The receptor source for this set is a man aged 18 to 29 in good health. Some clones in this sample may be carry-over from other donors' samples.

V is TRBV6-5 and J is TRBJ2-2; D may be TRBD1 (5 bases). The CDR3 totals 15 residues. V dropped 0 bases and J dropped 6 bases, with 11 bases sitting between them. Germline-derived CDR1 and CDR2 are MNHEY and SVGAGI. The DNA for the CDR3 is TGTGCCAGCAGTTACTCGTCCACAGGACCCGGGGAGCTGTTTTTT. It is translated as CASSYSSTGPGELFF.

For this clone: Other nucleotide sequences in the sample specify the same CDR3. This chain joins TRBV27 and TRBJ2-1; possibly TRBD1 for D (6 bases). Trimming stripped 6 bases from V and 2 bases from J, with 11 bases between. This CDR3 spans 14 amino acids. Germline assignment: CDR1 MNHEY and CDR2 SMNVEV (reference sequence). The CDR3 loop reads CASSISGAYNEQFF. The CDR3 nucleotides are TGTGCCAGCAGCATATCAGGGGCCTACAATGAGCAGTTCTTC.

The chain carries TRBV2 and TRBJ2-5; no definite D call. Germline V gene data show CDR1 as SNHLY and CDR2 as FYNNEI. CDR3 length equals 11 residues. Trimming took 4 bases from V and 1 from J, leaving 1 base between them. CDR3 DNA: TGTGCCAGCAGTGGCCAAGAGACCCAGTACTTC. It is translated as CASSGQETQYF. Drawing the rest from reference TRBV2 and TRBJ2-5, the complete variable domain is EPEVTQTPSHQVTQMGQEVILRCVPISNHLYFYWYRQILGQKVEFLVSFYNNEISEKSEIFDDQFSVERPDGSNFTLKIRSTKLEDSAMYFCASSGQETQYFGPGTRLLVL.

The rearrangement joins TRBV4-3 to TRBJ2-2; 8 positions agree with TRBD2. The J segment lost 1 base and the V segment lost 0 bases, leaving 10 bases of the junction unmatched. Germline V gene data show CDR1 as LGHNA and CDR2 as YSLEER. The CDR3 spans 19 residues. CDR3 sequence: CASSQDLAGRLRNTGELFF. The CDR3 bases are TGCGCCAGCAGCCAAGATTTAGCGGGACGGCTGCGGAACACCGGGGAGCTGTTTTTT.

The genes are TRBV15 and TRBJ2-2; the match to TRBD2 covers 9 bases. CDR1 is LNHNV, CDR2 YYDKDF, per germline (reference sequence). The CDR3 sequence is 18 residues long. V shed 0 bases, J shed 4 bases, and the junction held 9 bases outside the gene matches. The CDR3 protein is CATSRDFGGRVVTGELFF. CDR3 sequence (DNA): TGTGCCACCAGCAGAGATTTTGGCGGGAGGGTGGTCACCGGGGAGCTGTTTTTT.

The gene calls are TRBV9 and TRBJ2-1, with D possibly being TRBD1 or TRBD2 (5 bases each). Trimming shortened V by 7 bases and J by 10 bases, and 15 bases separated the two germline ends. The CDR3 extends over 12 amino acids. Per the germline V gene, CDR1 is SGDLS and CDR2 is YYNGEE. The CDR3: CASRDGPFEQFF. The CDR3 nucleotides read TGTGCCAGCCGGGACGGACCTTTCGAGCAGTTCTTC. The variable domain in full, with the rest retrieved from reference TRBV9 and TRBJ2-1, is DSGVTQTPKHLITATGQRVTLRCSPRSGDLSVYWYQQSLDQGLQFLIQYYNGEERAKGNILERFSAQQFPDLHSELNLSSLELGDSALYFCASRDGPFEQFFGPGTRLTVL.

This clone showed up just once. The chain joins TRBV15 to TRBJ2-3; D call uncertain. V was pared by 0 bases and J by 5 bases, with 6 bases between. From germline, CDR1 is LNHNV and CDR2 YYDKDF (reference sequence). This CDR3 spans 13 amino acids. The CDR3 bases are TGTGCCACCAGCAGAGATAATGGAGATACGCAGTATTTT. Translating gives CATSRDNGDTQYF.

The chain employs TRBV5-1 and TRBJ2-1; 11 nucleotides line up with TRBD2. CDR1 SGHRS and CDR2 YFSETQ come from the germline V gene. The V and J ends lost 2 bases and 7 bases, in that order; junction bases with no gene match: 8. The CDR3 runs 16 residues. The CDR3 loop reads CASSFGSGRAGNEQFF. CDR3 coding DNA: TGCGCCAGCAGCTTTGGTAGCGGGAGGGCCGGTAATGAGCAGTTCTTC.

The chain employs TRBV4-1 and TRBJ2-7; the match to TRBD2 covers 7 bases. CDR3 length: 15 residues. Germline assignment: CDR1 MGHRA and CDR2 YSYEKL. Trimming took 1 base from V and 4 from J; bases not matched to a gene: 7. CDR3 nucleotide sequence: TGCGCCAGCAGCCAAGCCGCGGGAGAGGAATACGAGCAGTACTTC. Residues: CASSQAAGEEYEQYF.

The chain carries TRBV19 and TRBJ2-3; D not certain. The germline V gene encodes CDR1 LNHDA and CDR2 SQIVND (reference sequence). The CDR3 consists of 14 residues. V was clipped by 3 bases and J by 7 bases, with 14 bases between them. CDR3 DNA: TGTGCCAGTAGTATGTGGTCGGGCAGCCATACGCAGTATTTT. This gives the protein CASSMWSGSHTQYF.

The CDR3, as DNA: TGTGCCTGGAGGGGGGGCGTTTCGGGGCCAGAGACCCAGTACTTC. This translates into CAWRGGVSGPETQYF. The chain combines TRBV30 with TRBJ2-5, with D possibly called TRBD1 or TRBD2 (6 bases each). The germline CDR1 and CDR2 sequences are GTSNPN and SVGIG (reference sequence). The V end lost 3 bases, the J end lost 4 bases, and 18 bases lay between the germline ends. This CDR3 comprises 15 residues.

This chain connects TRBV29-1 to TRBJ2-7; 11 positions agree with TRBD1. From germline, CDR1 is SQVTM and CDR2 ANQGSEA. The CDR3 has 13 amino acids. The V segment lost 7 bases and the J segment 5 bases; nucleotides outside the gene matches: 7. CDR3 bases: TGCAGCGCTCGGACAGGGGGCGGCAACGAGCAGTACTTC. Amino acid sequence: CSARTGGGNEQYF.

This chain connects TRBV4-1 to TRBJ2-7; a possible D gene is TRBD2 (5 bases). CDR3 length equals 15 residues. Trimming left V 4 bases short and J 5 bases short, with 18 bases between. CDR1 MGHRA and CDR2 YSYEKL come from the germline V gene. The CDR3 DNA sequence: TGCGCCAGCAGCCCGCCGGGAAAGGGCCTTCACGAGCAGTACTTC. Its protein is CASSPPGKGLHEQYF.

The chain employs TRBV25-1 and TRBJ2-1; 7 nucleotides agree with TRBD2. CDR1 MGHDK and CDR2 SYGVNS come from the germline V gene. The CDR3 is 16 residues long. V trimming: 6 bases; J trimming: 0 bases; junction bases outside the gene matches: 8. CDR3 sequence (DNA): TGTGCCAGCAGCCCCTGGGGAGGGAGCTCCTACAATGAGCAGTTCTTC. Its translation: CASSPWGGSSYNEQFF.

This rearrangement joins TRBV11-2 to TRBJ2-2; 9 bases map to TRBD1. The V gene's germline CDR1 is SGHAT and CDR2 FQNNGV. With 5 bases clipped from V and 8 bases from J, the junction kept 6 bases outside the gene matches. CDR3 length equals 14 residues. CDR3 loop: CASSDRDRVGELFF. The CDR3 DNA is TGTGCCAGCAGCGACCGGGACAGGGTGGGGGAGCTGTTTTTT.

This sequence joins TRBV11-2 and TRBJ1-4, with 8 positions matching TRBD1. The CDR3 totals 14 residues. The germline V gene encodes CDR1 SGHAT and CDR2 FQNNGV. The ends lost 2 bases at V and 8 bases at J; junction bases unmatched: 4. The CDR3 nucleotides are TGTGCCAGCAGCTTACAGGGGGCGGGGGAAAAACTGTTTTTT. It encodes CASSLQGAGEKLFF.

CDR3 DNA: TGTGCCAGCAGCATTCCGGGACTAGCTCCGTACAATGAGCAGTTCTTC. This translates into CASSIPGLAPYNEQFF. The genes are TRBV11-3 and TRBJ2-1, with 9 bases matching TRBD2. The CDR3 is 16 residues long. V was clipped by 5 bases and J by 4 bases; unmatched bases: 9. CDR1 and CDR2 from the germline V gene are SGHNT and YENEEA.

This clone was found once. V gene TRBV9 combines with J gene TRBJ2-7; 7 bases fit TRBD2. CDR3 length: 14 residues. V gave up 3 bases and J gave up 4 bases; unmatched junction bases: 7. Germline-derived CDR1 and CDR2 are SGDLS and YYNGEE. DNA of the CDR3: TGTGCCAGCAGCGGGGAGGGCCGTGGGTACGAGCAGTACTTC. It encodes CASSGEGRGYEQYF.

As regards this clone: The same CDR3 arises from other DNA sequences in this sample as well. This chain connects TRBV4-1 to TRBJ2-7, with TRBD1 matching 9 bases. CDR1 is MGHRA, CDR2 YSYEKL, per germline. J lost 1 base, V lost 0 bases, and 4 bases had no gene match. The CDR3 has 16 amino acids. This CDR3 is CASSQDPGTGSYEQYF. The CDR3 DNA reads TGCGCCAGCAGCCAAGATCCCGGGACAGGGTCCTACGAGCAGTACTTC.

The gene calls are TRBV19 and TRBJ2-1, with TRBD2 matching over 14 bases. The CDR3 contains 15 residues. After removal of 5 bases from V and 8 bases from J, the junction contained 5 bases not matched to a gene. Per the germline V gene, CDR1 is LNHDA and CDR2 is SQIVND (reference sequence). The CDR3 nucleotides are TGTGCCAGTAGTTTGACTAGCGGGAGGGGCTATGAGCAGTTCTTC. Translating gives CASSLTSGRGYEQFF.

The V gene is TRBV6-5, the J gene TRBJ2-5; 8 bases agree with TRBD1. This CDR3 region has 14 residues. In germline, CDR1 is MNHEY, CDR2 SVGAGI. Trimming removed 5 bases from V and 5 bases from J; junction bases left unmatched: 7. CDR3 residues: CASSRQGAWETQYF. The DNA for the CDR3 is TGTGCCAGCAGTCGGCAGGGGGCTTGGGAGACCCAGTACTTC.

The chain joins TRBV2 to TRBJ2-2, with a tentative D call TRBD1 (5 bases). Germline CDR1 SNHLY, CDR2 FYNNEI. The CDR3 length is 11 residues. Trimming took 10 bases from V and 6 from J, leaving 9 bases between them. The CDR3 sequence is CAIQGAGELFF. CDR3 bases: TGTGCCATTCAGGGTGCCGGGGAGCTGTTTTTT.

A remark on this clone: Other DNA sequences of this sample code for an identical CDR3. The J gene is TRBJ2-7, the V gene TRBV7-9; the D gene could be TRBD1 or TRBD2 (5 bases each). V was shortened by 1 base and J by 4 bases, with 11 bases between the two germline ends. The germline gives CDR1 SEHNR, CDR2 FQNEAQ (reference sequence). CDR3 length: 14 amino acids. CDR3 DNA: TGTGCCAGCAGCTTAGGAGGGACGGTTTACGAGCAGTACTTC. Its protein product is CASSLGGTVYEQYF.

This chain connects TRBV5-6 to TRBJ2-7; D is ambiguous. Per germline, CDR1 SGHDT and CDR2 YYEEEE. V shed 3 bases and J shed 0 bases, with 4 bases lying between them. The CDR3 is made up of 12 amino acids. The CDR3 here is CASSWNSYEQYF. Here the CDR3 DNA reads TGTGCCAGCAGCTGGAACTCCTACGAGCAGTACTTC.

This chain's CDR3 is CASSLAGGQKNIQYF. The CDR3 coding sequence is TGTGCCAGCAGCTTAGCCGGCGGACAGAAAAACATTCAGTACTTC. The chain links TRBV7-9 to TRBJ2-4, with a possible D match to TRBD1 (6 bases). Germline V CDR1 and CDR2: SEHNR, FQNEAQ (reference sequence). The CDR3 loop spans 15 amino acids. The V end lost 0 bases, the J end lost 4 bases, and 10 bases lay between the germline ends.